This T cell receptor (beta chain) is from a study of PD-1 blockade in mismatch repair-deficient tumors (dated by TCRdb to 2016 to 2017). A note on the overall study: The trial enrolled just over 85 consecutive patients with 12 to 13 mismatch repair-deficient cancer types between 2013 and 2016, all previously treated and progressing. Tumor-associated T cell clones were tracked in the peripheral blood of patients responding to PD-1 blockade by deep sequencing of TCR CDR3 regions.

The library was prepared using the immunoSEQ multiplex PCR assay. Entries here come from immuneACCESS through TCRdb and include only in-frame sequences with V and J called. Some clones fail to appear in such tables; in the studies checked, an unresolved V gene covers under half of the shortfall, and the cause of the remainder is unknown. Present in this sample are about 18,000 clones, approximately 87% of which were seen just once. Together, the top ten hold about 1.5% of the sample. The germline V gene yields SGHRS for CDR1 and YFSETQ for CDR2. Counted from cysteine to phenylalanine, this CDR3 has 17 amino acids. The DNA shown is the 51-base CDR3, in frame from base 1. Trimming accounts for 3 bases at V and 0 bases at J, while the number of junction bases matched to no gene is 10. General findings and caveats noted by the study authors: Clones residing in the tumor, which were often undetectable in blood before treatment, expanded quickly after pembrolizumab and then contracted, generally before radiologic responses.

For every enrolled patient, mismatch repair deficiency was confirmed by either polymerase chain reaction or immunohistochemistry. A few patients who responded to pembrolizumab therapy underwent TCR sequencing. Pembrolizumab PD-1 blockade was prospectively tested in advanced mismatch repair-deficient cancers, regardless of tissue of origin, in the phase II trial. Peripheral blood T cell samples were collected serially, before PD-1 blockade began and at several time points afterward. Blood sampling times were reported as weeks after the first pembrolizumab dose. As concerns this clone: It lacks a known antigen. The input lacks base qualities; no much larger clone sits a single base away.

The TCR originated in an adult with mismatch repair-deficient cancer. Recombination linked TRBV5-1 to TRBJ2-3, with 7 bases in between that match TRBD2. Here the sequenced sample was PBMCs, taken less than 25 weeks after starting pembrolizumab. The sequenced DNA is TGCGCCAGCAGCTGGGGGAGCGGGAACCCTAGCACAGATACGCAGTATTTT. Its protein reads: CASSWGSGNPSTDTQYF.